This paragraph covers one T cell receptor beta chain sequence. Clones were sequenced by immunoSEQ multiplex PCR, and TCRdb holds only the in-frame ones, with some missing. The sample includes about 210,000 clones, less than 90% seen only once; the top ten take over 9.5%. These data come from a study of blood T cell repertoires in COVID-19. Germline CDR1 and CDR2: LGHDT and YNNKEL (reference sequence). Deletions cut 1 base from V and 6 bases from J, with 10 bases between. The CDR3 length is 15 residues. The genes are TRBV3-1 (or the pseudogene TRBV3-2) and TRBJ1-6; D gene ambiguous. Sequencing used peripheral blood. The receptor's source is a woman older than 75 with COVID-19, enrolled during active disease. The chain's CDR3 is CASSQVRFGNSPLHF. DNA for the CDR3: TGTGCCAGCAGCCAAGTCAGATTTGGTAATTCACCCCTCCACTTT.